In this sample, the clone carrying this T cell receptor beta chain turned up once. Described time point: blood 4 weeks post-SBRT, at nephrectomy. Noted treatment: 15 Gy SBRT to primary tumor, nephrectomy 4 weeks later. Nephrectomy followed 15 Gy stereotactic body radiation by 4 weeks. Radiation-treated patients gave blood at baseline, week 2 and week 4. Clear cell pathology was present in this patient's renal cell carcinoma. The data are from a study of radiation and T cells in renal cell carcinoma. Here immunoSEQ multiplex PCR was the method, and the copy in TCRdb shows in-frame clones only, minus some. This sample has fewer than 85,000 clones, with 80% to 90% found just once. V was pared by 2 bases and J by 2 bases, with 9 bases between. This CDR3 region has 14 residues. Germline V gene sequence: CDR1 WNHNN, CDR2 SYGVQD (reference sequence).

This clonotype was obtained from a woman aged 70-85 years with renal cell carcinoma. The chain links TRBV10-1 to TRBJ2-5; unclear D gene. The input for sequencing was blood, taken from a patient whose treatment included radiotherapy and nephrectomy. The CDR3 DNA is TGCGCCAGCAGTGAGAGAGGTTTGCAAGAGACCCAGTACTTC. Translated: CASSERGLQETQYF.